The rows below give T cell receptor beta chains drawn from one sample of a study of cytotoxic CD8 clonotypes in ibrutinib-treated CLL. Assay: immunoSEQ multiplex PCR; the TCRdb copy retains only in-frame clones and omits some. Of some 140,000 clones in the sample, under 90% were seen once. The sample consisted of PBMCs, taken after 24 months of ibrutinib treatment. These receptors were taken from a human donor with chronic lymphocytic leukemia. Both conserved end residues are part of each CDR3. D genes are given only for firm matches. Only some rows state a clone size, as once, few, many or a class for expanded clones.

clone_size	d_call	cdr3_length	j_call	v_call	cdr3_aa	cdr3_nt
once	.	12	TRBJ1-6	TRBV28	CASLGGNSPLHF	TGTGCCAGTCTGGGGGGGAATTCACCCCTCCACTTT
once	.	14	TRBJ1-1	TRBV6-5	CASKQTAQNTEAFF	TGTGCCAGCAAACAGACAGCACAGAACACTGAAGCTTTCTTT
few	.	14	TRBJ2-7	TRBV10-1	CASSESSGLCEQYF	TGCGCCAGCAGTGAGTCTTCAGGGCTTTGCGAGCAGTACTTC
once	.	14	TRBJ2-2	TRBV6-5	CASSYARGTGELFF	TGTGCCAGCAGTTATGCGCGGGGAACCGGGGAGCTGTTTTTT
.	TRBD1	15	TRBJ1-6	TRBV5-3	CARSLGWDRNSPLHF	TGTGCCAGAAGCTTGGGTTGGGACAGAAATTCACCCCTCCACTTT
few	.	13	TRBJ1-1	TRBV23-1	CASRITGNTEAFF	TGCGCCAGCAGGATTACAGGGAACACTGAAGCTTTCTTT
.	TRBD1	17	TRBJ2-7	TRBV18	CASSDPRRGQGAHEQYF	TGTGCCAGCTCAGACCCGAGGCGGGGACAGGGGGCCCACGAGCAGTACTTC
.	.	14	TRBJ1-6	TRBV6-4	CASSDTGFDSPLHF	TGTGCCAGCAGTGATACGGGGTTCGATTCACCCCTCCACTTT
.	.	14	TRBJ1-2	TRBV5-1	CASSTGEQYYGYTF	TGCGCCAGCAGCACGGGGGAACAGTATTATGGCTACACCTTC
once	TRBD1	14	TRBJ1-2	TRBV7-2	CASSSRGLGYGYTF	TGTGCCAGCAGCTCGAGGGGGCTCGGGTATGGCTACACCTTC
few	.	14	TRBJ2-7	TRBV2	CASSQDAQLYEQYF	TGTGCCAGCAGCCAGGACGCGCAACTCTACGAGCAGTACTTC
.	.	14	TRBJ1-4	TRBV28	CASSLGGGNEKLFF	TGTGCCAGCAGTTTGGGAGGGGGTAATGAAAAACTGTTTTTT
.	TRBD1	15	TRBJ1-2	TRBV5-4	CASSIRDRFNYGYTF	TGTGCCAGCAGCATCCGGGACAGATTCAACTATGGCTACACCTTC
.	TRBD2	17	TRBJ2-2	TRBV15	CATSRDRRGGNTGELFF	TGTGCCACCAGCAGAGACCGGCGCGGGGGGAACACCGGGGAGCTGTTTTTT
.	.	14	TRBJ1-1	TRBV6-6	CASSTQGRITEAFF	TGTGCCAGCAGTACCCAGGGTCGTATCACTGAAGCTTTCTTT
.	TRBD1	16	TRBJ2-1	TRBV5-3	CARSLQRRGSYNEQFF	TGTGCCAGAAGCTTACAGCGCAGGGGGTCCTACAATGAGCAGTTCTTC
.	TRBD1	15	TRBJ1-1	TRBV9	CASSAGQGTNTEAFF	TGTGCCAGCAGCGCAGGACAGGGAACGAACACTGAAGCTTTCTTT
.	.	15	TRBJ1-2	TRBV2	CASSGGQSINYGYTF	TGTGCCAGCAGTGGCGGGCAGAGTATTAACTATGGCTACACCTTC
.	.	12	TRBJ2-7	TRBV5-4	CASSLGGYEQYF	TGTGCCAGCAGCTTGGGGGGCTACGAGCAGTACTTC
.	.	14	TRBJ1-4	TRBV5-1	CASATEGLYAKLFF	TGCGCCAGCGCTACCGAGGGACTATATGCAAAACTGTTTTTT
.	.	16	TRBJ1-2	TRBV28	CASSLDLEAGNYGYTF	TGTGCCAGCAGTTTGGACCTCGAGGCGGGCAACTATGGCTACACCTTC
.	.	12	TRBJ2-7	TRBV15	CATSRETEEQYF	TGTGCCACCAGCAGAGAAACGGAAGAGCAGTACTTC
.	TRBD1	17	TRBJ2-5	TRBV5-5	CASSPTMSTGGGETQYF	TGTGCCAGCAGCCCAACCATGTCGACAGGGGGCGGAGAGACCCAGTACTTC